The next 14 T cell receptor beta chains were all read from a single sample in a study of graft-versus-host responses after intestinal transplantation. Some clones are missing from TCRdb's copy, which holds only in-frame ones; the method was immunoSEQ multiplex PCR. The data contain tens of thousands of clones, just under 95% of them singletons. This material consisted of PBMCs, taken around 800 days after a first intestinal transplant, on the day of a second. All receptors come from a human patient who received an intestinal transplant, so some T cells may come from the graft donor.

A note on this clone: One end of the junction varies from germline; a read error may be responsible. J is TRBJ1-4 and V is TRBV6-1; D gene unclear. The CDR3 is 14 residues long. Germline assignment: CDR1 MNHNS and CDR2 SASEGT. This CDR3 reads CAGSPGPTNEKLFF. CDR3 DNA sequence: TGTGCCGGCAGCCCAGGTCCAACTAATGAAAAACTGTTTTTC.

CDR3 sequence (DNA): TGTGCCAGCAGTCCCCAGCGCGGGAGGATGGGCACAGATACGCAGTATTTT. This translates into CASSPQRGRMGTDTQYF. V usage is TRBV28 and J usage is TRBJ2-3, with 8 bases aligning to TRBD2. Looked up from germline, CDR1 is MDHEN and CDR2 is SYDVKM. V lost 5 bases and J lost 1; bases outside the gene matches: 11. This CDR3 is built from 17 residues.

CDR3 DNA sequence: TGCGCCAGCAGCAAAGGACAGGGGCCTAGGAACACTGAAGCTTTCTTT. Its protein product is CASSKGQGPRNTEAFF. The chain carries TRBV4-1 and TRBJ1-1, with 9 bases aligning to TRBD1. After removal of 5 bases from V and 1 base from J, the junction contained 8 bases not matched to a gene. The CDR3 extends over 16 amino acids. CDR1 is MGHRA and CDR2 is YSYEKL in the germline V gene.

The chain is built from TRBV11-2 and TRBJ1-2; no reliable D call. Germline V lookup: CDR1 SGHAT, CDR2 FQNNGV. The CDR3 is 15 residues long. V was shortened by 4 bases and J by 7 bases, with 19 bases between the two germline ends. The CDR3 coding sequence is TGTGCCAGCAGCTCCCTCCGGGAAGGAGGTCGTGGCTACACCTTC. As protein: CASSSLREGGRGYTF. Looking up the rest from reference TRBV11-2 and TRBJ1-2 gives the full variable domain: EAGVAQSPRYKIIEKRQSVAFWCNPISGHATLYWYQQILGQGPKLLIQFQNNGVVDDSQLPKDRFSAERLKGVDSTLKIQPAKLEDSAVYLCASSSLREGGRGYTFGSGTRLTVV.

The J gene is TRBJ2-5, the V gene TRBV30; 12 bases line up with TRBD2. V shed 7 bases and J 5 bases; nucleotides not matched to a gene: 11. The germline CDR1 and CDR2 sequences are GTSNPN and SVGIG (reference sequence). The CDR3 runs 15 residues. DNA of the CDR3: TGTGCCTCGTCATCTAGCGGGAGGGCTATCGAGACCCAGTACTTC. Encoded protein: CASSSSGRAIETQYF.

CDR3 sequence: CASSSQGGARETQYF. As DNA, the CDR3 is TGTGCCAGCAGCTCCCAGGGGGGGGCACGGGAGACCCAGTACTTC. The J gene is TRBJ2-5, the V gene TRBV9; the D gene could be TRBD1 or TRBD2 (7 bases each). In germline, CDR1 is SGDLS, CDR2 YYNGEE. V dropped 4 bases and J dropped 5 bases, with 18 bases sitting between them. The CDR3 totals 15 residues.

The rearrangement joins TRBV7-8 to TRBJ1-2; D uncertain. V was cut by 5 bases and J by 4 bases, with 23 bases left in between. Looked up from germline, CDR1 is SGHVS and CDR2 is FQNEAQ. CDR3 size: 17 residues. CDR3 coding DNA: TGTGCCAGCAGCCCCTACGAAGGGCATAGAACCTCCTATGGCTACACCTTC. It specifies CASSPYEGHRTSYGYTF. Filled out from reference TRBV7-8 and TRBJ1-2, the complete variable domain reads GAGVSQSPRYKVAKRGQDVALRCDPISGHVSLFWYQQALGQGPEFLTYFQNEAQLDKSGLPSDRFFAERPEGSVSTLKIQRTQQEDSAVYLCASSPYEGHRTSYGYTFGSGTRLTVV.

This chain links TRBV4-1 with TRBJ1-2; D gene uncertain. Trimming pared 2 bases from V and 7 bases from J, leaving 17 bases between. The CDR3 has 15 residues. CDR1 is MGHRA and CDR2 is YSYEKL in the germline V gene. The CDR3: CASSQTGSEGSGYTF. The CDR3 DNA reads TGCGCCAGCAGCCAAACGGGATCCGAGGGATCTGGCTACACCTTC.

The J gene is TRBJ1-5, the V gene TRBV30; D is perhaps TRBD1 (6 bases). The CDR3 totals 13 residues. Trimming took off 2 bases at V and 5 bases at J, with 10 bases between the two ends. From germline, CDR1 is GTSNPN and CDR2 SVGIG (reference sequence). The CDR3 DNA is TGTGCCTGGAGTCCAGGGGCGGATCAGCCCCAGCATTTT. It codes for CAWSPGADQPQHF.

The V call is TRBV7-3, the J call TRBJ2-1, with 8 bases fitting TRBD2. The CDR3 is 16 amino acids. Germline V gives CDR1 SGHTA, CDR2 FQGTGA. Trimming cost V 5 bases and J 0 bases; bases outside gene matches: 6. The CDR3: CASSPTSASSYNEQFF. The CDR3 nucleotides are TGTGCCAGCAGCCCGACTAGCGCAAGCTCCTACAATGAGCAGTTCTTC.

The chain uses TRBV7-2 and TRBJ2-6; 8 bases map to TRBD1. V shed 1 base, J shed 0 bases, and the junction held 5 bases outside the gene matches. The CDR3 is made up of 18 amino acids. Germline CDR1 reads SGHTA; CDR2 reads FQGNSA. The CDR3 region has the DNA TGTGCCAGCAGCTTAGTGTACCAGGGGGCCTCTGGGGCCAACGTCCTGACTTTC. It translates to CASSLVYQGASGANVLTF.

The chain has TRBV29-1 and TRBJ2-7; TRBD1 matches 9 bases. The CDR3 is 14 amino acids. The J segment lost 2 bases and the V segment lost 3 bases, leaving 5 bases of the junction unmatched. Germline assignment: CDR1 SQVTM and CDR2 ANQGSEA. DNA for the CDR3: TGCAGCGTTGAGCCGGGACAGGGTACCTACGAGCAGTACTTC. Its protein product is CSVEPGQGTYEQYF.

The gene calls are TRBV18 and TRBJ2-5; no reliable D call. The J call is in doubt because the DNA end fits TRBJ2-7 better. CDR1 and CDR2 (germline): KGHSH, LQKENI. The CDR3 runs to 12 residues. The DNA of the CDR3 is TGTGCCAGCTCACCGGTCGCTTACGAGCAGTACTTC. It translates to CASSPVAYEQYF.

The chain links TRBV6-5 to TRBJ1-6; D possibly corresponds to TRBD1 (6 bases). Germline values: CDR1 MNHEY, CDR2 SVGAGI. The CDR3 has 14 amino acids. V lost 4 bases to trimming and J lost 5 bases, with 9 bases between them. In DNA, the CDR3 is TGTGCCAGCAGTTTAACAGGGAATAATTCACCCCTCCACTTT. Translating it yields CASSLTGNNSPLHF.